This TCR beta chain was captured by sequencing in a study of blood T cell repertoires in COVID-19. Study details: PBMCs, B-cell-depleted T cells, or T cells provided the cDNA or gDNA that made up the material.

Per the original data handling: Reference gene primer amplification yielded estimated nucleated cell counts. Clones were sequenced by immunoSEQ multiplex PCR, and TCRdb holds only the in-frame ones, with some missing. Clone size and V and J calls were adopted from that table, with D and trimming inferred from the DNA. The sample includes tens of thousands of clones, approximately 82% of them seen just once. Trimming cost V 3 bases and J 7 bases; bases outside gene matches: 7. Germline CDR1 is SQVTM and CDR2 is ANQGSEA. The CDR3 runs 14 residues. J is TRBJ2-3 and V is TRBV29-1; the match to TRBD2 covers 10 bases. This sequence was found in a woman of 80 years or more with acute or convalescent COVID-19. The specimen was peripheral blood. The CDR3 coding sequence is TGCAGCGTTGAGGTGGCTAGCGGGGGTTATACGCAGTATTTT. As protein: CSVEVASGGYTQYF.